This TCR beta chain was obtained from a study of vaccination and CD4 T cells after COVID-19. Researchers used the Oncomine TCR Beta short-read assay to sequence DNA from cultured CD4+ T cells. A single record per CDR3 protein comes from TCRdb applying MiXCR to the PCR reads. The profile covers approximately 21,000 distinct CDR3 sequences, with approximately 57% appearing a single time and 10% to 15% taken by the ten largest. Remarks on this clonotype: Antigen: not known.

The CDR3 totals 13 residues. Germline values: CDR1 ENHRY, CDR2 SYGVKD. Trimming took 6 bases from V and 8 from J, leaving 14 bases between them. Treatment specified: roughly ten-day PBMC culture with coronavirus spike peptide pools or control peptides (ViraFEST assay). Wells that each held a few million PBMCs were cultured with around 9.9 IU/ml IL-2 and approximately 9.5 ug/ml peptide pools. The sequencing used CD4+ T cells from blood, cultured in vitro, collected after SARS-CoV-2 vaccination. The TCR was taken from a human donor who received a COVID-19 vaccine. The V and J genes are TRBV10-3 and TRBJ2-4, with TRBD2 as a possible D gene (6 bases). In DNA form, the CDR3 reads TGTGCCATCAGCGGCGGGGCGGCGGACATTCAGTACTTC. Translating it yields CAISGGAADIQYF.